A selection of T cell receptor beta chains follows, all from one sample in a study of blood T cell repertoires in COVID-19. The assay was immunoSEQ multiplex PCR, and TCRdb's table has in-frame clones only and misses some. The sample lists about 270,000 clones; approximately 89% were seen once. The material sequenced was peripheral blood. These receptors were collected from a man between 40 and 49 years old with active or convalescent COVID-19. Each CDR3 is given without its conserved first and last residue. The size field is filled for only some rows; it gives once, few, many or a size class.

size	V	J	CDR3
NA	TRBV29-1	TRBJ1-5	SVVSGDSGQPQH
NA	TRBV6-1	TRBJ2-2	ASSELAGGPGELF
NA	TRBV29-1	TRBJ2-7	SVTSLSYEQY
few	TRBV19	TRBJ2-5	ASSMTIQETQY
NA	TRBV12-3/TRBV12-4	TRBJ2-7	ASGNRVSEQY
once	TRBV7-9	TRBJ2-1	ASSYSPGQRATGWNEQF
NA	TRBV7-2	TRBJ1-2	ASSKGQQPYGYT
NA	TRBV5-4	TRBJ2-2	ASSLLSGGRVVGELF
NA	TRBV10-3	TRBJ1-2	AISERGWVYGYT
once	TRBV10-2	TRBJ2-3	ASSATYSGGADTQY
NA	TRBV6-5	TRBJ1-5	ASSGTEGRQPQH
NA	TRBV7-2	TRBJ1-5	ASSLAAGANQPQH
NA	TRBV13	TRBJ2-7	ASSPGTASNEQY
once	TRBV28	TRBJ1-6	ASSSHPGQDSPLH
few	TRBV5-6	TRBJ2-2	ASSSGGFRGGELF
NA	TRBV27	TRBJ1-2	ASSYSGTGEYGYT
NA	TRBV27	TRBJ1-1	AGGLNTEAF
NA	TRBV28	TRBJ1-6	ASSLGGLPDSPLH
NA	TRBV7-9	TRBJ2-6	ASSLDRGGLLANVLT
NA	TRBV10-2	TRBJ2-1	ASTGVAGPSNEQF
NA	TRBV6-2/TRBV6-3	TRBJ2-7	ASSAPGGRYEQY
NA	TRBV7-6	TRBJ2-1	ASSLGTSSYNEQF
NA	TRBV11-3	TRBJ2-7	ASSLVPFSGSFYEQY
NA	TRBV4-1	TRBJ2-7	ASSQELTSGRAMSHEQY
NA	TRBV5-1	TRBJ2-1	ASREGTGEVVNEQF
NA	TRBV18	TRBJ1-2	ASSQGASYGYT
NA	TRBV29-1	TRBJ2-1	SVENRESYNEQF
NA	TRBV2	TRBJ2-7	ASSELGRGPFSYEQY
once	TRBV30	TRBJ2-5	AWSVLRETQY
NA	TRBV11-3	TRBJ2-5	ASSFRDFQETQY
NA	TRBV18	TRBJ2-5	ASSPSRGGETQY
NA	TRBV7-9	TRBJ1-1	ASSPGQGADTEAF
NA	TRBV18	TRBJ2-2	ASSPRRNTGELF
NA	TRBV5-5	TRBJ1-3	ASSLDSTIY
NA	TRBV11-2	TRBJ2-1	ASSLSTSGSNEQF
NA	TRBV6-5	TRBJ2-7	ASSQAGVGVNEQY
once	TRBV24-1	TRBJ2-2	ATGQGGRNGELF
NA	TRBV28	TRBJ2-3	ATSPSGGRDTQY
NA	TRBV6-5	TRBJ1-6	ASVPRGSNSPLH
NA	TRBV19	TRBJ2-5	ASGTGGIGETQY
once	TRBV5-6	TRBJ2-1	ASSRLAGGPQNEQF
NA	TRBV6-1	TRBJ1-2	ASSEGWGVWNYGYT
NA	TRBV18	TRBJ2-5	ASSPGTKIEETQY
NA	TRBV4-1	TRBJ2-7	ASSQGERGRREQY
once	TRBV6-5	TRBJ2-1	ASRLAGGRGEQF
NA	TRBV6-5	TRBJ1-5	ASSSGTGIGNQPQH
NA	TRBV7-9	TRBJ2-2	ASSFGTGNTGELF
few	TRBV9	TRBJ1-2	ASSVGTGTNYGYT
NA	TRBV6-5	TRBJ2-7	ASRALAHEQY
NA	TRBV21-1	TRBJ2-1	ASSKDGTSGTTDEQF
NA	TRBV28	TRBJ2-3	ATMTGALTDTQY
NA	TRBV5-1	TRBJ1-2	ASSLAFPGQGNYGYT
NA	TRBV11-3	TRBJ1-1	ASSPGGLNTEAF
NA	TRBV6-1	TRBJ1-1	ASSEQPGNTEAF
NA	TRBV5-1	TRBJ2-7	ASNTSGRSTYEQY
NA	TRBV5-6	TRBJ1-2	ASRPQGLNGYT
NA	TRBV2	TRBJ1-5	ASARGGGGNQPQH
few	TRBV3-1/TRBV3-2	TRBJ1-3	ASSQGASGNTIY
NA	TRBV19	TRBJ1-5	ASSKQGNQPQH
NA	TRBV7-9	TRBJ2-7	ASTKTGGRDEQY